The 9 T cell receptor beta chains listed next were all sequenced from one sample in a study of cytomegalovirus exposure and HLA in healthy donors. The PCR ran on 60 Vbeta and 13 Jbeta primers. This table comes from immunoSEQ multiplex PCR, and its TCRdb copy is limited to in-frame clones, with some not included. The sample shows 140,000 to 150,000 clones, 72% of them seen only once. Sequencing used PBMCs. The receptors originated from a man aged 40-50 years in good health and CMV-seronegative.

The chain is built from TRBV2 and TRBJ2-4; maybe TRBD2 (5 bases). This CDR3 contains 13 residues. Germline values: CDR1 SNHLY, CDR2 FYNNEI. V shed 10 bases and J shed 10 bases, with 20 bases lying between them. DNA of the CDR3: TGTGCCACCGGGAACGGCGGAATGGGAATTCAGTACTTC. It specifies CATGNGGMGIQYF.

This clone was observed a single time. V and J are TRBV2 and TRBJ1-1; D ambiguous. Trimming took off 4 bases at V and 6 bases at J, with 6 bases between the two ends. The germline CDR1 and CDR2 sequences are SNHLY and FYNNEI. This CDR3 contains 11 residues. CDR3 sequence reads: CASSGWPEAFF. The CDR3 bases are TGTGCCAGCAGTGGTTGGCCTGAAGCTTTCTTT. Full variable domain (rest looked up from reference TRBV2 and TRBJ1-1): EPEVTQTPSHQVTQMGQEVILRCVPISNHLYFYWYRQILGQKVEFLVSFYNNEISEKSEIFDDQFSVERPDGSNFTLKIRSTKLEDSAMYFCASSGWPEAFFGQGTRLTVV.

This chain links TRBV14 with TRBJ2-7; 8 positions agree with TRBD2. Per the germline V gene, CDR1 is SGHDN and CDR2 is FVKESK. The CDR3 spans 15 residues. The V segment lost 4 bases and the J segment 3 bases; nucleotides outside the gene matches: 8. The CDR3 bases are TGTGCCAGCAGCCCAAGCGGGAGTGGGGGCTACGAGCAGTACTTC. It is translated as CASSPSGSGGYEQYF.

J is TRBJ1-1 and V is TRBV10-3, with no clear D. Germline V gene lookup returns CDR1 ENHRY and CDR2 SYGVKD. The CDR3 sequence is 15 residues long. Trimming shortened V by 5 bases and J by 2 bases, and 15 bases separated the two germline ends. CDR3 protein: CAISSRRETNTEAFF. In nucleotides, the CDR3 is TGTGCCATCAGTTCAAGGCGGGAGACAAACACTGAAGCTTTCTTT.

V gene TRBV4-1 combines with J gene TRBJ2-4; D is unresolved. Trimming took 0 bases from V and 0 from J, leaving 6 bases between them. Germline V lookup: CDR1 MGHRA, CDR2 YSYEKL. CDR3 length: 15 amino acids. The CDR3 loop reads CASSQEKAAKNIQYF. The CDR3 nucleotides read TGCGCCAGCAGCCAAGAGAAAGCAGCCAAAAACATTCAGTACTTC.

The chain joins TRBV13 to TRBJ2-1, with 15 bases aligning to TRBD2. The CDR3 covers 16 residues. J was trimmed by 9 bases and V by 5 bases; bases with no gene match: 8. The germline V gene encodes CDR1 PRHDT and CDR2 FYEKMQ (reference sequence). The CDR3 bases are TGTGCCAGCAGCCCTCGGGGACTAGCGGGAGGCACTGAGCAGTTCTTC. It translates to CASSPRGLAGGTEQFF.

The V gene is TRBV6-5, the J gene TRBJ2-5, with 8 nucleotides matching TRBD1. The last part of the DNA fits TRBJ2-7 better; the J call may be wrong. CDR1 and CDR2 from the germline V gene are MNHEY and SVGAGI. The CDR3 consists of 15 residues. The CDR3 loop reads CASRPPGTGLDEQYF. DNA of the CDR3: TGTGCCAGCAGACCCCCCGGGACAGGTTTGGACGAGCAGTACTTC.

J is TRBJ2-1 and V is TRBV19; 9 bases match TRBD2. The V and J ends lost 3 bases and 1 base, in that order; junction bases with no gene match: 7. Germline V gene data show CDR1 as LNHDA and CDR2 as SQIVND (reference sequence). The CDR3 runs to 17 residues. The CDR3 bases are TGTGCCAGTAGTATCGGGACTAGCAGGTTATCCTACAATGAGCAGTTCTTC. It yields the protein CASSIGTSRLSYNEQFF. Full variable domain (outside the CDR3, taken from reference TRBV19 and TRBJ2-1): DGGITQSPKYLFRKEGQNVTLSCEQNLNHDAMYWYRQDPGQGLRLIYYSQIVNDFQKGDIAEGYSVSREKKESFPLTVTSAQKNPTAFYLCASSIGTSRLSYNEQFFGPGTRLTVL.

This chain uses TRBV6-5 with TRBJ1-1, with TRBD1 matching over 7 bases. The CDR3 loop spans 15 amino acids. V lost 2 bases, J lost 0 bases, and 3 bases stayed unmatched. Looked up from germline, CDR1 is MNHEY and CDR2 is SVGAGI. CDR3 bases: TGTGCCAGCAGTTACCCGGGACAGATGAACACTGAAGCTTTCTTT. As protein: CASSYPGQMNTEAFF.